There are a few counts of the clone carrying this T cell receptor (beta chain). Its matching antigen is unknown. The sample belongs to a study of post-analysis software for immune sequencing data. The wider study: The study covered relapsing-remitting, secondary progressive and progressive-relapsing courses of multiple sclerosis.

Notes on the study in general: In patients, about five TRBV segments were more frequent than in controls, with TRBV5-6, TRBV5-1 and TRBV20-1 among them. Samples sharing a preparation batch grouped tightly together when assessed by F measure.

There are 16 residues in the CDR3. V shed 3 bases and J shed 7 bases, with 21 bases lying between them. Germline CDR1 reads LNHNV; CDR2 reads YYDKDF (reference sequence). cDNA libraries for TCR beta contained unique molecular identifiers. TCRdb passed the PCR reads through MiXCR, listing each CDR3 protein once. The sample has some 690,000 distinct CDR3 sequences; approximately 30% are singletons. V is TRBV15 and J is TRBJ1-2; D may be TRBD1 (5 bases). Sequencing used blood. The receptor was derived from a girl aged 10-17 years with multiple sclerosis. The CDR3 reads CATSRSVGTRTAGYTF. The DNA of the CDR3 is TGTGCCACCAGCAGGTCCGTAGGGACCCGGACTGCTGGCTACACCTTC.